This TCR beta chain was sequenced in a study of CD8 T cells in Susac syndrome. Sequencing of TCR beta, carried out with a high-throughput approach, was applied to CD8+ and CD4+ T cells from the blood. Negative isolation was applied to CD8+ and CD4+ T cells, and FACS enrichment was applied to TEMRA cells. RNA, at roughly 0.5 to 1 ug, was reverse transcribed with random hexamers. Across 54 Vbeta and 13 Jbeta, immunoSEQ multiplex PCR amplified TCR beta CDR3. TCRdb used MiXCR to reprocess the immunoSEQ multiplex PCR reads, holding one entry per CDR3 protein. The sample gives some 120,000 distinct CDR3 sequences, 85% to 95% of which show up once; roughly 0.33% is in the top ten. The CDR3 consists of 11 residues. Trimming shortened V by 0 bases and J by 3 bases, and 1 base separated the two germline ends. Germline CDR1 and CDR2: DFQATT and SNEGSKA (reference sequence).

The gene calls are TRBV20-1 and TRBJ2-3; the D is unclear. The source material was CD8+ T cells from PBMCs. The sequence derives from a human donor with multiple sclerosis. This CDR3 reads CSARETDTQYF. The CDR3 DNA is TGCAGTGCTAGAGAAACAGATACGCAGTATTTT.